This TCR beta chain was documented in a study of identical twins. This clonotype was detected a few times. TCRdb independently ran MiXCR on the 5' RACE reads; one entry per CDR3 protein. The sample has 550,000 to 700,000 distinct CDR3 sequences, 20% to 25% seen once. V gave up 0 bases and J gave up 3 bases, with 12 bases separating them. This CDR3 has 16 amino acids. The germline V gene encodes CDR1 LGHNA and CDR2 YSLEER. These sequences were also reported in another study, on T cells expressing NK-cell markers. As that study records: HCMV seropositivity characterized most of the eight sequenced donors, and seronegativity one. These same clonotypes (in several donors) also led the CD3+CD56-NKG2C+ fraction. Specificity for HCMV among expanded NKG2C+ T cell clones was not established.

The clonotype comes from a woman between 18 and 30 years old in good health. The chain uses TRBV4-3 and TRBJ1-3; D unresolved. The sequenced sample was PBMCs. CDR3 bases: TGCGCCAGCAGCCAAGATGGGAACAGTAATGGAAACACCATATATTTT. It yields the protein CASSQDGNSNGNTIYF.